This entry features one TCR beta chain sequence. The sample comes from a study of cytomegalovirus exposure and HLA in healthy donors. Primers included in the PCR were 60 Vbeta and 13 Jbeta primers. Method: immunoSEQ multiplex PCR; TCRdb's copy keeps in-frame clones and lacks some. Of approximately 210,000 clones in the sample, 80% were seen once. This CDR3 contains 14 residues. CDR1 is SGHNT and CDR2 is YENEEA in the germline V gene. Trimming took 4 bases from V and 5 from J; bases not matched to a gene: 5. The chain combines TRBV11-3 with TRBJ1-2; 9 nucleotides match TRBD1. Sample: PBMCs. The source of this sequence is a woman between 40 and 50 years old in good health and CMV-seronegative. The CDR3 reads CASSWDRVSYGYTF. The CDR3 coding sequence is TGTGCCAGCAGCTGGGACAGGGTGAGTTATGGCTACACCTTC.